The rows below give T cell receptor beta chains drawn from one sample of a study of OX40 agonist ivuxolimab in advanced cancers. TCRdb's copy holds only in-frame clones and misses some; the assay was immunoSEQ multiplex PCR. The repertoire holds approximately 20,000 clones, with 88% as singletons. The input for sequencing was CD4+ or CD8+ T cells sorted from blood, taken in a trial of the OX40 agonist ivuxolimab. The receptors originated from an adult with an advanced solid tumor such as melanoma, head and neck, liver or kidney cancer. CDR3s include the opening cysteine and the closing phenylalanine or tryptophan. Each record gives: D gene, clone size, V gene, J gene, CDR3 DNA, CDR3 protein. A D gene is named only where the DNA matches it firmly. Clone size is given for some rows only: seen once, a few or many times, or a class if the clone is expanded.

D gene: -; clone size: -; V gene: TRBV11-2; J gene: TRBJ2-7; CDR3 DNA: TGTGCCAGCAGCGCTAACTACGAGCAGTACTTC; CDR3 protein: CASSANYEQYF
D gene: TRBD1; clone size: -; V gene: TRBV9; J gene: TRBJ2-3; CDR3 DNA: TGTGCCAGCACCCCCAGGGGGCGCGGGGATACGCAGTATTTT; CDR3 protein: CASTPRGRGDTQYF
D gene: TRBD1; clone size: -; V gene: TRBV5-1; J gene: TRBJ1-2; CDR3 DNA: TGCGCCAGCAGCAAAGGACAGGGGCTTGACTATGGCTACACCTTC; CDR3 protein: CASSKGQGLDYGYTF
D gene: -; clone size: -; V gene: TRBV4-1; J gene: TRBJ2-7; CDR3 DNA: TGCGCCAGCAGCCAAGGCCCGCGACAGGACCCCTACGAGCAGTACTTC; CDR3 protein: CASSQGPRQDPYEQYF
D gene: TRBD1; clone size: few; V gene: TRBV18; J gene: TRBJ1-6; CDR3 DNA: TGTGCCAGCTCACCAAGAGACAGGGGCCCAAAACTCCACTTT; CDR3 protein: CASSPRDRGPKLHF
D gene: -; clone size: -; V gene: TRBV2; J gene: TRBJ2-7; CDR3 DNA: TGTGCCAGCAGTGGTGTCGAGCAGTACTTC; CDR3 protein: CASSGVEQYF
D gene: -; clone size: -; V gene: TRBV29-1; J gene: TRBJ2-1; CDR3 DNA: TGCAGCGTTGAACTCTTGTTGAGAGACCGAACCTACAATGAGCAGTTCTTC; CDR3 protein: CSVELLLRDRTYNEQFF
D gene: -; clone size: -; V gene: TRBV5-1; J gene: TRBJ2-7; CDR3 DNA: TGCGCCAGCAGCTTGGCCGGATCCTACGAGCAGTACTTC; CDR3 protein: CASSLAGSYEQYF
D gene: -; clone size: -; V gene: TRBV7-8; J gene: TRBJ2-7; CDR3 DNA: TGTGCCAGCAGCTCCCGGGACGACTACGAGCAGTACTTC; CDR3 protein: CASSSRDDYEQYF
D gene: TRBD1; clone size: -; V gene: TRBV5-1; J gene: TRBJ2-3; CDR3 DNA: TGCGCCAGCAGCCTGCAAGGACAGGGTAGAACAGATACGCAGTATTTT; CDR3 protein: CASSLQGQGRTDTQYF
D gene: TRBD1; clone size: few; V gene: TRBV14; J gene: TRBJ1-1; CDR3 DNA: TGTGCCAGCAGCCAATGGGACAGGGCGGCTTTCTTT; CDR3 protein: CASSQWDRAAFF
D gene: -; clone size: -; V gene: TRBV9; J gene: TRBJ2-1; CDR3 DNA: TGTGCCAGCAGTGGGGCCTCCTACAATGAGCAGTTCTTC; CDR3 protein: CASSGASYNEQFF
D gene: -; clone size: -; V gene: TRBV7-9; J gene: TRBJ1-2; CDR3 DNA: TGTGCCAGCAGCCTAGGGGAAATTAACTATGGCTACACCTTC; CDR3 protein: CASSLGEINYGYTF
D gene: -; clone size: -; V gene: TRBV2; J gene: TRBJ2-7; CDR3 DNA: TGTGCCAGCAGTCTGGGGGCACTCTACGAGCAGTACTTC; CDR3 protein: CASSLGALYEQYF
D gene: TRBD1; clone size: -; V gene: TRBV7-8; J gene: TRBJ2-7; CDR3 DNA: TGTGCCAGCAGCCCGGGACAGCAAAACCCCTACGAGCAGTACTTC; CDR3 protein: CASSPGQQNPYEQYF
D gene: TRBD1; clone size: once; V gene: TRBV2; J gene: TRBJ2-1; CDR3 DNA: TGTGCCAGCGACCGGGACAGGGGAGGGGGCGAGCAGTTCTTC; CDR3 protein: CASDRDRGGGEQFF
D gene: -; clone size: -; V gene: TRBV11-2; J gene: TRBJ2-3; CDR3 DNA: TGTGCCAGCAGCTTAAGTTGGGGCGGCACAGATACGCAGTATTTT; CDR3 protein: CASSLSWGGTDTQYF
D gene: -; clone size: -; V gene: TRBV11-2; J gene: TRBJ2-1; CDR3 DNA: TGTGCCAGCAGCCGACGGACGGACAATGAGCAGTTCTTC; CDR3 protein: CASSRRTDNEQFF
D gene: -; clone size: -; V gene: TRBV7-9; J gene: TRBJ1-2; CDR3 DNA: TGTGCCAGCAGCCCCTACGCGCAGGGAGCTAACTATGGCTACACCTTC; CDR3 protein: CASSPYAQGANYGYTF
D gene: -; clone size: -; V gene: TRBV2; J gene: TRBJ2-7; CDR3 DNA: TGTGCCAGCAAAGGGGTGGGCGAGCAGTACTTC; CDR3 protein: CASKGVGEQYF
D gene: TRBD1; clone size: -; V gene: TRBV10-1; J gene: TRBJ2-7; CDR3 DNA: TGCGCCAGCAGTGAGAGGCCAGGGGGCTTAGGCGAGCAGTACTTC; CDR3 protein: CASSERPGGLGEQYF
D gene: TRBD2; clone size: -; V gene: TRBV2; J gene: TRBJ2-3; CDR3 DNA: TGTGCCAGCAGTGAGCTAGCGGGAGGGTTCACAGATACGCAGTATTTT; CDR3 protein: CASSELAGGFTDTQYF
D gene: TRBD1; clone size: once; V gene: TRBV4-1; J gene: TRBJ1-2; CDR3 DNA: TGCGCCAGCAGCCATGTTCCGGGACAGGGCTATGGCTACACCTTC; CDR3 protein: CASSHVPGQGYGYTF
D gene: -; clone size: -; V gene: TRBV27; J gene: TRBJ2-2; CDR3 DNA: TGTGCCAGCAGTTTATCTGACACCGGGGAGCTGTTTTTT; CDR3 protein: CASSLSDTGELFF
D gene: -; clone size: -; V gene: TRBV27; J gene: TRBJ2-7; CDR3 DNA: TGTGCCAGCAGTTATTTAGGGGGATACGAGCAGTACTTC; CDR3 protein: CASSYLGGYEQYF
D gene: TRBD2; clone size: -; V gene: TRBV2; J gene: TRBJ2-7; CDR3 DNA: TGTGCCAGCAGTGATTGGCTAGCGGAACCCTACGAGCAGTACTTC; CDR3 protein: CASSDWLAEPYEQYF
D gene: -; clone size: -; V gene: TRBV11-2; J gene: TRBJ2-3; CDR3 DNA: TGTGCCAGCAGCTTAGTAGGACCCGAAACAGATACGCAGTATTTT; CDR3 protein: CASSLVGPETDTQYF
D gene: -; clone size: -; V gene: TRBV27; J gene: TRBJ2-1; CDR3 DNA: TGTGCCAGCAGTTTATCCCTCGAGGGGCGGAAGCCCTACAATGAGCAGTTCTTC; CDR3 protein: CASSLSLEGRKPYNEQFF
D gene: TRBD1; clone size: -; V gene: TRBV13; J gene: TRBJ2-7; CDR3 DNA: TGTGCCAGCAGCTTAAGAAGGACAGGGAACTACGAGCAGTACTTC; CDR3 protein: CASSLRRTGNYEQYF
D gene: -; clone size: once; V gene: TRBV27; J gene: TRBJ2-3; CDR3 DNA: TGTGCCAGCAGTTTAGGGCAGTTCACAGATACGCAGTATTTT; CDR3 protein: CASSLGQFTDTQYF
D gene: TRBD1; clone size: -; V gene: TRBV6-1; J gene: TRBJ1-5; CDR3 DNA: TGTGCCAGCGACTCAAGGGGGCAATACCAGCCCCAGCATTTT; CDR3 protein: CASDSRGQYQPQHF
D gene: -; clone size: -; V gene: TRBV5-4; J gene: TRBJ2-7; CDR3 DNA: TGTGCCAGCAGCTTGGGACGGAGCTCCTACGAGCAGTACTTC; CDR3 protein: CASSLGRSSYEQYF